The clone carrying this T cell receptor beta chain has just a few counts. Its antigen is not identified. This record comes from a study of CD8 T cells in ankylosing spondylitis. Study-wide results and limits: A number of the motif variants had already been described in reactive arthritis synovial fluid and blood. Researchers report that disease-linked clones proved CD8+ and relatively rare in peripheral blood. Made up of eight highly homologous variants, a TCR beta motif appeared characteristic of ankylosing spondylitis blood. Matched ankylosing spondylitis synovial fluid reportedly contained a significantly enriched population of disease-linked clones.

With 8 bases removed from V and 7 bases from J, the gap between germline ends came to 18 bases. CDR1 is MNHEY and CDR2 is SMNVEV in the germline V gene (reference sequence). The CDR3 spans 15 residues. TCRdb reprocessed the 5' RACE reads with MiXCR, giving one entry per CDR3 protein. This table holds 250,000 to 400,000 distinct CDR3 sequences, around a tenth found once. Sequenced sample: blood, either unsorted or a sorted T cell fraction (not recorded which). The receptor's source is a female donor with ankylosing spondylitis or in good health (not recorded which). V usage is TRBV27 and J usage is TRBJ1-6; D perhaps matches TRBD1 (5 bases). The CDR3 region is CASLMRGRVNSPLHF. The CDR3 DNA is TGTGCCAGCCTGATGAGAGGCAGGGTGAATTCACCCCTCCACTTT.